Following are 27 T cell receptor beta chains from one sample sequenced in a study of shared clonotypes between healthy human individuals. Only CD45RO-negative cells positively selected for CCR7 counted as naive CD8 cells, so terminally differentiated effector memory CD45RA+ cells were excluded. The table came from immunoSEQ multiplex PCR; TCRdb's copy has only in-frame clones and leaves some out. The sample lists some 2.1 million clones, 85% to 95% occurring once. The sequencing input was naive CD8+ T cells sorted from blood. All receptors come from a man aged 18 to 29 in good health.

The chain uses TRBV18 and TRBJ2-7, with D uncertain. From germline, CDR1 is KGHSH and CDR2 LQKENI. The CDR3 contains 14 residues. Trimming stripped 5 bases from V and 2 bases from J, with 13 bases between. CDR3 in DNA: TGTGCCAGCTCAGTAAAGAATGGGCCCTACGAGCAGTACTTC. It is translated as CASSVKNGPYEQYF.

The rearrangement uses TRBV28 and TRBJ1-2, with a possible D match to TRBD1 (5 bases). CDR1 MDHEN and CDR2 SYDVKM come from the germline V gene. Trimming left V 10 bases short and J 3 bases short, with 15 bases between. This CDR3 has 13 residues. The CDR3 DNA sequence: TGTGCCACCCGAAAGGACACCGACTATGGCTACACCTTC. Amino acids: CATRKDTDYGYTF.

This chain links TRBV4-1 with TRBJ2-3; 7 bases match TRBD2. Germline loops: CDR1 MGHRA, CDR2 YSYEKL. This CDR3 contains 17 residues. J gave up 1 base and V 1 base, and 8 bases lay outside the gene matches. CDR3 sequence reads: CASSQVFAAGGTDTQYF. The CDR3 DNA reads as TGCGCCAGCAGCCAAGTCTTTGCGGCGGGGGGCACAGATACGCAGTATTTT.

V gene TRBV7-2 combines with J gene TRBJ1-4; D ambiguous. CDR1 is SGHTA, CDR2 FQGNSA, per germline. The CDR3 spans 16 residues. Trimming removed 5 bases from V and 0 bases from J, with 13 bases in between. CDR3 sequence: CASSPHLGTTNEKLFF. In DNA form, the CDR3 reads TGTGCCAGCAGCCCTCACTTGGGGACAACTAATGAAAAACTGTTTTTT.

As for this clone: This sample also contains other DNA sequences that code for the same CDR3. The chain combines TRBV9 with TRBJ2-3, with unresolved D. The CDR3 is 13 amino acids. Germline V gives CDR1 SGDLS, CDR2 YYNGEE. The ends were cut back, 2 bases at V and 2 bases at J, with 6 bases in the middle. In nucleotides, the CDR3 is TGTGCCAGCAGCGTGGGTCTCACAGATACGCAGTATTTT. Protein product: CASSVGLTDTQYF.

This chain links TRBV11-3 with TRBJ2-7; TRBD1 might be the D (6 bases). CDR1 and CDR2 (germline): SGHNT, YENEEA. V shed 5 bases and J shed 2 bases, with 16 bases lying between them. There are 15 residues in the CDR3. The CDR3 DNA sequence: TGTGCCAGCAGCCCTGACGGGACAAGAACCTACGAGCAGTACTTC. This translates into CASSPDGTRTYEQYF.

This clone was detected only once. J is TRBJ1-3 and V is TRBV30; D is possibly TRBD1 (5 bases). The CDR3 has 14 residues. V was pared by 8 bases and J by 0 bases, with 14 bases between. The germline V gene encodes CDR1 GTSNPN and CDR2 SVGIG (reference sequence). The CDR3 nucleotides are TGTGCCGGGGGGGGGAAGACCTCTGGAAACACCATATATTTT. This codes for CAGGGKTSGNTIYF. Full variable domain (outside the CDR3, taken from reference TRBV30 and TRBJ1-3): SQTIHQWPATLVQPVGSPLSLECTVEGTSNPNLYWYRQAAGRGLQLLFYSVGIGQISSEVPQNLSASRPQDRQFILSSKKLLLSDSGFYLCAGGGKTSGNTIYFGEGSWLTVV.

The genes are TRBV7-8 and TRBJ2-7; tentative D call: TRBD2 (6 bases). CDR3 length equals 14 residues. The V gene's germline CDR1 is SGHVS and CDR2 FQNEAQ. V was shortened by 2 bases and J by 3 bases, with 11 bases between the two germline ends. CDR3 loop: CASSLQGLSYEQYF. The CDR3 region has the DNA TGTGCCAGCAGCTTACAGGGACTGAGCTACGAGCAGTACTTC.

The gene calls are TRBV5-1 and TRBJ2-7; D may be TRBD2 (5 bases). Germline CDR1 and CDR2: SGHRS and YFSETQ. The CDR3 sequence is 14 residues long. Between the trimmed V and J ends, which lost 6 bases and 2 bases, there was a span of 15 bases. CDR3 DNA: TGCGCCAGCAAGGTGGAAACGGGGACCTACGAGCAGTACTTC. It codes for CASKVETGTYEQYF.

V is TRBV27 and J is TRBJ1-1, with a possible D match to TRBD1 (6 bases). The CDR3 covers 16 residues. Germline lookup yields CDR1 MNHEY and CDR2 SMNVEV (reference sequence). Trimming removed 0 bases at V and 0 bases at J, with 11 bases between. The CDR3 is CASSLSGALVNTEAFF. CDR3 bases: TGTGCCAGCAGTTTATCGGGGGCATTAGTGAACACTGAAGCTTTCTTT.

CDR3 protein: CASSKGGRAYYTDTQYF. Here the CDR3 DNA reads TGTGCCAGCAGCAAAGGCGGGAGGGCCTATTACACAGATACGCAGTATTTT. The chain combines TRBV9 with TRBJ2-3; 9 bases are shared with TRBD2. Trimming at V came to 4 bases and at J to 2 bases, leaving 11 bases not matched to a gene. Germline-derived CDR1 and CDR2 are SGDLS and YYNGEE. CDR3 length equals 17 residues.

The CDR3 nucleotides read TGCGCCAGCAGCCAAGACTCCCCAGGCCCGAACACTGAAGCTTTCTTT. Its translation is CASSQDSPGPNTEAFF. The chain has TRBV4-1 and TRBJ1-1, with D unclear. Trimming pared 0 bases from V and 1 base from J, leaving 12 bases between. This CDR3 contains 16 residues. Germline lookup yields CDR1 MGHRA and CDR2 YSYEKL.

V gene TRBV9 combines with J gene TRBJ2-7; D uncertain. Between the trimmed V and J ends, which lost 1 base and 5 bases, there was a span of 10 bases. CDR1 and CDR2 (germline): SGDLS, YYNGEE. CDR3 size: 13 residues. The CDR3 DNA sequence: TGTGCCAGCAGCGTAACTCCGGCTCACGAGCAGTACTTC. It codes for CASSVTPAHEQYF. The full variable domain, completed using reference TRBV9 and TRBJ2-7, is DSGVTQTPKHLITATGQRVTLRCSPRSGDLSVYWYQQSLDQGLQFLIQYYNGEERAKGNILERFSAQQFPDLHSELNLSSLELGDSALYFCASSVTPAHEQYFGPGTRLTVT.

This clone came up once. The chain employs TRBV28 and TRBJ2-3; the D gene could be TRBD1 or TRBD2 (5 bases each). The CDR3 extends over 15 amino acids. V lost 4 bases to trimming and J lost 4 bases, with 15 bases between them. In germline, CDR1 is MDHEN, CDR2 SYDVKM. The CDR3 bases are TGTGCCAGCAGTTCAGGGAGCGAGTCCTCAGATACGCAGTATTTT. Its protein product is CASSSGSESSDTQYF.

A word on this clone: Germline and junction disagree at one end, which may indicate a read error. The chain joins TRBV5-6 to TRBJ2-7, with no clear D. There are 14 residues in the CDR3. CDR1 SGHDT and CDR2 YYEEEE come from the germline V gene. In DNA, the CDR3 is TGTGCCAACAGCTTCGGCGGACCATCCTACGAGCAGTACTTC. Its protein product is CANSFGGPSYEQYF.

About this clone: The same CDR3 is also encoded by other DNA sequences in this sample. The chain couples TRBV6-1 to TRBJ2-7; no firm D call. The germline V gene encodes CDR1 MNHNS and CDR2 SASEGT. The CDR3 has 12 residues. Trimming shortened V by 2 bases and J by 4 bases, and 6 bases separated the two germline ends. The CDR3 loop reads CASSESGYEQYF. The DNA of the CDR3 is TGTGCCAGCAGTGAATCTGGTTACGAGCAGTACTTC.

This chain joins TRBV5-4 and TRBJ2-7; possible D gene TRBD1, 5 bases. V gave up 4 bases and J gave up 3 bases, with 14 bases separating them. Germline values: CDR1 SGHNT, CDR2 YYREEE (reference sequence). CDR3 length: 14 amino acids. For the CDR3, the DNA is TGTGCCAGCAGCCCCTCTTGGGGCGACTACGAGCAGTACTTC. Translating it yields CASSPSWGDYEQYF. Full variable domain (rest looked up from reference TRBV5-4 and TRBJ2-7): ETGVTQSPTHLIKTRGQQVTLRCSSQSGHNTVSWYQQALGQGPQFIFQYYREEENGRGNFPPRFSGLQFPNYSSELNVNALELDDSALYLCASSPSWGDYEQYFGPGTRLTVT.

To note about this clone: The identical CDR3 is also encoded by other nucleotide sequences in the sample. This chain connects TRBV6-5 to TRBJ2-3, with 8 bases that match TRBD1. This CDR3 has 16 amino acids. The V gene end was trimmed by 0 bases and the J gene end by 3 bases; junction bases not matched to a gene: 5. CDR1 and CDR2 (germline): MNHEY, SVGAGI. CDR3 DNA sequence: TGTGCCAGCAGTTACTCGACAGGGGTTGGGACAGATACGCAGTATTTT. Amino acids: CASSYSTGVGTDTQYF.

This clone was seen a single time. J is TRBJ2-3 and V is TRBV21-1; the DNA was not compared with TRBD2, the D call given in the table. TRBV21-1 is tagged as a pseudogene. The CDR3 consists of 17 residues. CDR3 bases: TGTGCCAGCAGAAAGGGACTAGTGTGTCATAGCACAGATACGCAGTATTTT. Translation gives CASRKGLVCHSTDTQYF.

Here the CDR3 reads CASSESHGFYEQYF. The DNA for the CDR3 is TGTGCCAGCAGTGAAAGTCACGGCTTCTACGAGCAGTACTTC. The genes are TRBV6-1 and TRBJ2-7; no clear D gene. This CDR3 has 14 residues. V lost 2 bases, J lost 3 bases, and 11 bases lay in between. The germline V gene has CDR1 MNHNS and CDR2 SASEGT.

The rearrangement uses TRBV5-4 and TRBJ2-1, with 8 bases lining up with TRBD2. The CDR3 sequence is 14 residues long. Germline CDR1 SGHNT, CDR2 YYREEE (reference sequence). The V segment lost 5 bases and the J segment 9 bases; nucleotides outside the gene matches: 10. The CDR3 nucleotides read TGTGCCAGCAGTCTGGGGCTAGCGGGCTCTGAGCAGTTCTTC. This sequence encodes CASSLGLAGSEQFF.

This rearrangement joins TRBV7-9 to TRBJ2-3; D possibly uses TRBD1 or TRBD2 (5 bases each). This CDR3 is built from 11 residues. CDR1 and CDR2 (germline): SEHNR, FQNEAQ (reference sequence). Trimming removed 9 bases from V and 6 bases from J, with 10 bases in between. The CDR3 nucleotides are TGTGCCAGGGGGGAGTTGGATACGCAGTATTTT. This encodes CARGELDTQYF.

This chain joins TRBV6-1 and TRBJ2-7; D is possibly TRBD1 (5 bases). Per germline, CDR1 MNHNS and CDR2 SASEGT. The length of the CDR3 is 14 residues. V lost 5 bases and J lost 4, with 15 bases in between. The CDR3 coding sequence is TGTGCCAGCAGTCTTCAGGGTCCCTATTACGAGCAGTACTTC. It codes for CASSLQGPYYEQYF.

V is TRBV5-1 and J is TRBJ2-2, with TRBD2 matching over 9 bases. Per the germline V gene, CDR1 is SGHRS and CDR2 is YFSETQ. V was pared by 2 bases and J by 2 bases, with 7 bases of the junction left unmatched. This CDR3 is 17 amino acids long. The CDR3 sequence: CASSFWREGLNTGELFF. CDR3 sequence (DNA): TGCGCCAGCAGCTTCTGGCGGGAGGGCCTAAACACCGGGGAGCTGTTTTTT.

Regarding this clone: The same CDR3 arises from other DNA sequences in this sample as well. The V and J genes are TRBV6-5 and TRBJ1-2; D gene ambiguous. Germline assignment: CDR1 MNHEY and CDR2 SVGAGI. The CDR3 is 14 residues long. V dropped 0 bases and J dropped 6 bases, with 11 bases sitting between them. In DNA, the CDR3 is TGTGCCAGCAGTTACTCGGAGGGCAGGAATGGCTACACCTTC. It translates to CASSYSEGRNGYTF.

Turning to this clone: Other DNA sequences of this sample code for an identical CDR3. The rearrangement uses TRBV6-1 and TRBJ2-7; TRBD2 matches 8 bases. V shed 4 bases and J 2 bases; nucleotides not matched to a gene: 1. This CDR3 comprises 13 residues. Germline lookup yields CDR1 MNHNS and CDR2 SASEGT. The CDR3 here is CASSAGLAYEQYF. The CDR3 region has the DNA TGTGCCAGCAGTGCGGGACTAGCCTACGAGCAGTACTTC.

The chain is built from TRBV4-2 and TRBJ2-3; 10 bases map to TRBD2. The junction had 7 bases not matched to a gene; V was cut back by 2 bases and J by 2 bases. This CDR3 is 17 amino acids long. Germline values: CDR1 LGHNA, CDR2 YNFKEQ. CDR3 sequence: CASSQIPAGGPTDTQYF. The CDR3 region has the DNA TGTGCCAGCAGCCAAATTCCAGCGGGGGGGCCCACAGATACGCAGTATTTT.